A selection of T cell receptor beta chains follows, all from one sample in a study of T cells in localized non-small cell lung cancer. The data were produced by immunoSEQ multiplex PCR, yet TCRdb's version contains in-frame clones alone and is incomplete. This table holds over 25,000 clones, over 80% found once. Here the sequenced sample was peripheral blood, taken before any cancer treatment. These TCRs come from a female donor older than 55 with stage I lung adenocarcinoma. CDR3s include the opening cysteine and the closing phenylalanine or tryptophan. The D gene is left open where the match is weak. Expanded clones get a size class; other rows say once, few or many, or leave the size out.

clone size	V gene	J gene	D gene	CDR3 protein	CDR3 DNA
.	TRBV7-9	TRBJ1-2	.	CASSSDRTLNYGYTF	TGTGCCAGCAGCTCCGACCGGACACTTAACTATGGCTACACCTTC
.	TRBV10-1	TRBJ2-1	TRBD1	CASSETRQGASRNEQFF	TGCGCCAGCAGTGAGACGCGACAGGGGGCGTCTCGGAATGAGCAGTTCTTC
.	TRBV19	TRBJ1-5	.	CASTPGQQNQPQHF	TGTGCCAGTACACCAGGGCAGCAAAATCAGCCCCAGCATTTT
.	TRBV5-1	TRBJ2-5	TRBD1	CASSEGQGGQETQYF	TGCGCCAGCAGCGAGGGACAGGGGGGCCAAGAGACCCAGTACTTC
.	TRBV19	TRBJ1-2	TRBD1	CASSPGQIYGYTF	TGTGCCAGTAGCCCGGGACAGATCTATGGCTACACCTTC
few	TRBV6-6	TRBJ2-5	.	CASSYSIRETQYF	TGTGCCAGCAGTTACTCGATACGAGAGACCCAGTACTTC
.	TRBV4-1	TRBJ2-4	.	CASSQVEQGKNIQYF	TGCGCCAGCAGCCAAGTTGAGCAGGGGAAAAACATTCAGTACTTC
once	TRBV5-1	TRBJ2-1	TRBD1	CASSQQGAGDEQFF	TGCGCCAGCAGCCAACAGGGGGCTGGGGATGAGCAGTTCTTC
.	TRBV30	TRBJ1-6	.	CAWSGQGMGNSPLHF	TGTGCCTGGAGTGGTCAGGGAATGGGTAATTCACCCCTCCACTTT
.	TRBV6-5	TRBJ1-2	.	CASSSPDGYGYTF	TGTGCCAGCAGTTCCCCCGACGGCTATGGCTACACCTTC
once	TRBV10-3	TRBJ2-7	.	CAISDLVEQYF	TGTGCCATCAGTGACCTTGTTGAGCAGTACTTC
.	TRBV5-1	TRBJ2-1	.	CASSLSASDEQFF	TGCGCCAGCAGCCTGTCCGCTAGCGATGAGCAGTTCTTC
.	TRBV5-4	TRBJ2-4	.	CASSLAAGVNKNIQYF	TGTGCCAGCAGCTTGGCGGCAGGGGTGAACAAAAACATTCAGTACTTC
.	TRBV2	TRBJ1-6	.	CASSAGANSPLHF	TGTGCCAGCAGTGCCGGGGCTAATTCACCCCTCCACTTT
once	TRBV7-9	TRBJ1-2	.	CASSLEGPGNNGYTF	TGTGCCAGCAGCTTGGAAGGTCCAGGGAACAATGGCTACACCTTC
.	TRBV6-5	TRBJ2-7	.	CASSRGSATYEQYF	TGTGCCAGCAGTCGAGGGTCTGCTACCTACGAGCAGTACTTC
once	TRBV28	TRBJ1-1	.	CASSQVTEAFF	TGTGCCAGCAGTCAAGTCACTGAAGCTTTCTTT
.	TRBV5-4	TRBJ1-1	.	CASSLDGGYEAFF	TGTGCCAGCAGCTTGGACGGAGGGTACGAAGCTTTCTTT
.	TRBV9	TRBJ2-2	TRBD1	CASSGGTGANTGELFF	TGTGCCAGCAGCGGAGGGACAGGGGCGAACACCGGGGAGCTGTTTTTT
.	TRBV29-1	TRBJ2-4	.	CSVERDSSNIQYF	TGCAGCGTTGAGAGGGATAGCTCTAACATTCAGTACTTC
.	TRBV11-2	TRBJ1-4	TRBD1	CASRKPGQINEKLFF	TGTGCCAGCAGAAAACCGGGACAGATAAATGAAAAACTGTTTTTT
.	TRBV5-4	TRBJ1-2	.	CASSLVRDHGYTF	TGTGCCAGCAGCTTGGTCAGGGACCATGGCTACACCTTC
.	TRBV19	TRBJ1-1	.	CASSISHGNTEAFF	TGTGCCAGTAGTATCTCCCATGGGAACACTGAAGCTTTCTTT
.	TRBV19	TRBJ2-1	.	CASSIGQGGDNEQFF	TGTGCCAGTAGTATAGGCCAGGGGGGTGACAATGAGCAGTTCTTC
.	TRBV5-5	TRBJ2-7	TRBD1	CASSLTSGTVSYEQYF	TGTGCCAGCAGCCTTACTTCCGGGACAGTCTCCTACGAGCAGTACTTC
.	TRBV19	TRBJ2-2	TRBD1	CASSRAGTEIAGELFF	TGTGCCAGTAGTCGAGCCGGGACAGAGATCGCCGGGGAGCTGTTTTTT
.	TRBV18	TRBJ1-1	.	CASSPPGGRTEAFF	TGTGCCAGCTCACCACCCGGGGGGCGGACTGAAGCTTTCTTT
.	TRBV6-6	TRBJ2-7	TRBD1	CASSFRDSYEQYF	TGTGCCAGCAGTTTCAGGGACAGCTACGAGCAGTACTTC
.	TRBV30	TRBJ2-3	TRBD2	CAWSVAGGYTDTQYF	TGTGCCTGGAGTGTGGCGGGGGGATACACAGATACGCAGTATTTT
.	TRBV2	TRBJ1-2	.	CASTDGQRGNYGYTF	TGTGCCAGCACCGATGGACAGAGGGGTAACTATGGCTACACCTTC
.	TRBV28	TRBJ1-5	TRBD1	CASRGQSVQPQHF	TGTGCCAGCCGGGGACAGTCGGTACAGCCCCAGCATTTT
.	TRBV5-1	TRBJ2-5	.	CASSLAVGGGETQYF	TGCGCCAGCAGCTTGGCCGTTGGGGGTGGTGAGACCCAGTACTTC
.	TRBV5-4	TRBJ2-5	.	CASSPWTEETQYF	TGTGCCAGCAGCCCATGGACAGAAGAGACCCAGTACTTC
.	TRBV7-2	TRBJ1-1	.	CASSLTATLNTEAFF	TGTGCCAGCAGCTTGACAGCTACTTTGAACACTGAAGCTTTCTTT
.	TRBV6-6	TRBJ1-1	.	CASSPDVGAAFF	TGTGCCAGCAGTCCGGACGTCGGGGCGGCTTTCTTT
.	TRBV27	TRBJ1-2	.	CASSPGPSSGYTF	TGTGCCAGCAGTCCCGGTCCCTCGTCAGGCTACACCTTC
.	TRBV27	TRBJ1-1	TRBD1	CASSTQGQTTEAFF	TGTGCCAGCAGTACCCAGGGACAGACAACTGAAGCTTTCTTT
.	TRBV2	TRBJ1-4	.	CASRETGATNEKLFF	TGTGCCAGCAGGGAGACAGGCGCAACTAATGAAAAACTGTTTTTT
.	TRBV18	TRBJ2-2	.	CASSRQGTNTGELFF	TGTGCCAGCTCCCGCCAAGGGACGAACACCGGGGAGCTGTTTTTT
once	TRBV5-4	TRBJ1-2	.	CASSFGQQDYGYTF	TGTGCCAGCAGCTTCGGCCAGCAGGACTATGGCTACACCTTC
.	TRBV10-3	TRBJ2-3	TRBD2	CAIRQGLAGTDTQYF	TGTGCCATCAGGCAAGGACTAGCGGGCACAGATACGCAGTATTTT
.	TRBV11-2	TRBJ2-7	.	CASSTGPPYEQYF	TGTGCCAGCAGCACGGGACCCCCCTACGAGCAGTACTTC